These 10 T cell receptor beta chains were sequenced from one sample in a study of response to subunit inactivated influenza vaccine. TCRdb reanalysed the RT-PCR reads using MiXCR and keeps one entry per CDR3 protein. The sample shows about half a million distinct CDR3 sequences, 6.5% to 8% of them seen only once. The source was PBMCs from blood, collected about 23 months after vaccination. These receptors were collected from a man between 50 and 69 years old who received an inactivated influenza vaccine.

This clonotype was seen repeatedly, ten times or more. J is TRBJ2-2 and V is TRBV6-2 or TRBV6-3; D is perhaps TRBD1 or TRBD2 (5 bases each). Trimming took 6 bases from V and 6 from J, leaving 8 bases between them. The germline CDR1 and CDR2 sequences are MNHEY and SVGEGT. The CDR3 has 12 amino acids. CDR3 in amino acids: CASRLGAGELFF. For the CDR3, the DNA is TGTGCCAGCAGACTAGGGGCCGGGGAGCTGTTTTTT.

Ten or more counts support this clonotype. The rearrangement uses TRBV7-8 and TRBJ2-7, with unresolved D. V was shortened by 4 bases and J by 6 bases, with 13 bases between the two germline ends. Germline V gene lookup returns CDR1 SGHVS and CDR2 FQNEAQ. The CDR3 totals 13 residues. CDR3 in amino acids: CASSYTRELEQYF. The CDR3 DNA is TGTGCCAGCAGCTACACACGAGAGCTCGAGCAGTACTTC.

This clonotype has a count of ten or more. V usage is TRBV5-1 and J usage is TRBJ2-5, with D possibly matching TRBD2 (5 bases). The CDR3 is made up of 14 amino acids. Trimming shortened V by 2 bases and J by 3 bases, and 11 bases separated the two germline ends. Per the germline V gene, CDR1 is SGHRS and CDR2 is YFSETQ. The CDR3 here is CASSFFSGEETQYF. The CDR3 DNA sequence: TGCGCCAGCAGCTTCTTTTCCGGGGAAGAGACCCAGTACTTC.

This clonotype was detected ten times or more. The rearrangement links TRBV7-2 to TRBJ2-7; 10 positions agree with TRBD1. V was pared by 4 bases and J by 0 bases, with 3 bases of the junction left unmatched. Germline loops: CDR1 SGHTA, CDR2 FQGNSA. The CDR3 runs to 15 residues. The DNA for the CDR3 is TGTGCCAGCAGCTCGGACAGGGGGGCCTCCTACGAGCAGTACTTC. Translated, it gives CASSSDRGASYEQYF.

This clonotype was counted once. V gene TRBV6-4 combines with J gene TRBJ2-3; D is possibly TRBD1 (6 bases). Germline V lookup: CDR1 MRHNA, CDR2 SNTAGT. The V gene lost 6 bases and the J gene lost 4 bases, with 11 bases spanning the gap. The CDR3 covers 13 residues. CDR3 coding DNA: TGTGCCAGCAGAACTACAGGGTCAGATACGCAGTATTTT. This encodes CASRTTGSDTQYF.

This clonotype was seen more than once but under ten times. The V gene is TRBV29-1, the J gene TRBJ2-7; 8 nucleotides agree with TRBD1. Per the germline V gene, CDR1 is SQVTM and CDR2 is ANQGSEA. The CDR3 loop spans 15 amino acids. The junction had 10 bases not matched to a gene; V was cut back by 1 base and J by 5 bases. CDR3 nucleotides: TGCAGCGTTGAAGTTGGCTGGACAGGGAATGACGAGCAGTACTTC. Protein sequence: CSVEVGWTGNDEQYF.

The chain has TRBV6-5 and TRBJ2-2; no clear D gene. This CDR3 spans 14 amino acids. Germline V gives CDR1 MNHEY, CDR2 SVGAGI. The V and J ends lost 2 bases and 4 bases respectively, with 8 bases between them. CDR3 loop: CASSYELATGELFF. The DNA of the CDR3 is TGTGCCAGCAGTTACGAACTCGCCACCGGGGAGCTGTTTTTT.

The genes are TRBV10-2 and TRBJ1-1; TRBD1 might be the D (5 bases). Trimming took 0 bases from V and 5 from J, leaving 10 bases between them. Germline V CDR1 and CDR2: WSHSY, SAAADI. This CDR3 has 14 residues. CDR3 sequence reads: CASSESAGNTEAFF. The CDR3, as DNA: TGCGCCAGCAGTGAGTCCGCAGGGAATACTGAAGCTTTCTTT.

This clonotype was detected only a few times. CDR3 in DNA: TGCGCCAGCAGCCGATCCGGGACTAGCGGACTCACAGATACGCAGTATTTT. This encodes CASSRSGTSGLTDTQYF. The chain has TRBV5-1 and TRBJ2-3; 11 bases map to TRBD2. The germline CDR1 and CDR2 sequences are SGHRS and YFSETQ. V gave up 4 bases and J gave up 2 bases; unmatched junction bases: 9. The CDR3 consists of 17 residues.

This clonotype has a count of ten or more. The chain joins TRBV4-3 to TRBJ2-3, with D perhaps matching TRBD2 (6 bases). The germline V gene has CDR1 LGHNA and CDR2 YSLEER. Trimming stripped 0 bases from V and 2 bases from J, with 15 bases between. CDR3 size: 17 residues. This CDR3 is CASSQDRDWKYTDTQYF. DNA of the CDR3: TGCGCCAGCAGCCAAGATAGGGACTGGAAGTACACAGATACGCAGTATTTT.